This TCR beta chain was documented in a study of OX40 agonist ivuxolimab in advanced cancers. The CDR3 totals 15 residues. V was trimmed by 4 bases and J by 4 bases, leaving 16 bases between them. Germline loops: CDR1 SGHTA, CDR2 FQGNSA. TCRdb's table, derived via immunoSEQ multiplex PCR, lists solely in-frame clones and lacks some. This table holds 70,000 to 95,000 clones, just over 85% found once. The sample consisted of CD4+ or CD8+ T cells sorted from blood, taken in a trial of the OX40 agonist ivuxolimab. The chain joins TRBV7-2 to TRBJ1-1, with D uncertain. This clonotype was obtained from an adult with an advanced solid tumor such as melanoma, head and neck, liver or kidney cancer. The CDR3 spells CASSSQLVEGTEAFF. In DNA, the CDR3 is TGTGCCAGCAGCTCACAACTGGTGGAGGGCACTGAAGCTTTCTTT.